This TCR beta chain was identified in a study of identical twins. Study-wide results and limits: An excess of low generation probability was shown by twin-shared out-of-frame alpha sequences. Cord blood beta clonotypes that were abundant carried fewer insertions, and memory repertoires showed no such trend.

Healthy Caucasian donors formed the entire cohort. Germline lookup yields CDR1 DFQATT and CDR2 SNEGSKA (reference sequence). CDR3 length: 13 amino acids. In regard to this clonotype: Its specificity is unknown. The junction and the germline gene differ at one end; a read error may be behind it.

One entry per CDR3 protein results from TCRdb running MiXCR on the 5' RACE reads. The sample records 1.5 million to 2 million distinct CDR3 sequences, less than 35% being singletons. This receptor was taken from a newborn girl in good health. Input material: cord blood. J is TRBJ2-1 and V is TRBV20-1; 7 bases are a match to TRBD1. The CDR3 nucleotides are TGCAGTGCCAGCTACCCGACAGGGCATGAGCGGTTCTTC. Translated, it gives CSASYPTGHERFF.